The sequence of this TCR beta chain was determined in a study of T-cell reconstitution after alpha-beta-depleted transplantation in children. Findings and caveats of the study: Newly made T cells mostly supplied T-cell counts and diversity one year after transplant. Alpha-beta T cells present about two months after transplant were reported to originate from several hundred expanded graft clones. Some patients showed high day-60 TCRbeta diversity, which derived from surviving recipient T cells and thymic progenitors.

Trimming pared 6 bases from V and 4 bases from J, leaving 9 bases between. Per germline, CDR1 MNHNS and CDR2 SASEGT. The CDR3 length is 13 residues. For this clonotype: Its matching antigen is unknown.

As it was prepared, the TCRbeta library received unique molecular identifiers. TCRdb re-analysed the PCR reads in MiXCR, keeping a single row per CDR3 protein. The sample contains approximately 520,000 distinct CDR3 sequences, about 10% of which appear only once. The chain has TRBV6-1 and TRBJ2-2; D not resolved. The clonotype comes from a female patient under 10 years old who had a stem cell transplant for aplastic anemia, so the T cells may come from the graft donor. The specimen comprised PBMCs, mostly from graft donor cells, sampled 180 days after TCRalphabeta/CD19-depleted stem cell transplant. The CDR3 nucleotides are TGTGCCAGCAGGAATGACCCCACCGGGGAGCTGTTTTTT. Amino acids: CASRNDPTGELFF.